These 10 T cell receptor beta chains came from one sample sequenced in a study of T cells after yellow fever vaccination. One entry per CDR3 protein, called by TCRdb with MiXCR from the 5' RACE reads. The table has 200,000 to 300,000 distinct CDR3 sequences, approximately 3.5% seen once; the top ten hold around 19%. The source material was PBMCs, sampled 15 days after the yellow fever booster vaccination. Receptors originate from a young man who received the YFV17D yellow fever vaccine.

The table lists this clonotype with many counts. The gene calls are TRBV6-5 and TRBJ1-2, with a possible D match to TRBD1 (6 bases). The CDR3 runs to 14 residues. The V end was cut by 2 bases, the J end by 6 bases, with 13 bases between. Germline CDR1 reads MNHEY; CDR2 reads SVGAGI. The CDR3 DNA sequence: TGTGCCAGCAGTTACACCCAGGGGATAAATGGCTACACCTTC. Residues: CASSYTQGINGYTF.

This clonotype was recorded many times. V usage is TRBV7-6 and J usage is TRBJ2-1; 10 positions agree with TRBD2. Germline V CDR1 and CDR2: SGHVS, FNYEAQ. This CDR3 contains 15 residues. V dropped 6 bases and J dropped 5; count of bases not matched to a gene: 7. CDR3: CASRSAGGPHNEQFF. The CDR3 DNA sequence: TGTGCCAGCAGATCAGCGGGGGGGCCCCACAATGAGCAGTTCTTC.

This clonotype was seen at least ten times. The chain joins TRBV18 to TRBJ2-7; 9 bases fit TRBD1. V dropped 3 bases and J dropped 1; count of bases not matched to a gene: 7. The CDR3 consists of 16 residues. Looked up from germline, CDR1 is KGHSH and CDR2 is LQKENI. The CDR3 protein is CASSPQAGTGSYEQYF. CDR3 in DNA: TGTGCCAGCTCACCTCAGGCCGGGACAGGGTCCTACGAGCAGTACTTC.

This clonotype showed up many times. The chain carries TRBV3-1 and TRBJ1-2; possibly TRBD1 for D (6 bases). The germline V and J ends were trimmed by 2 bases and 5 bases, with 15 bases remaining between them. There are 15 residues in the CDR3. CDR1 and CDR2 (germline): LGHDT, YNNKEL (reference sequence). The DNA of the CDR3 is TGTGCCAGCAGCCAAATCGACAGGCTCGCATATGGCTACACCTTC. Translation gives CASSQIDRLAYGYTF. Combining the CDR3 with reference TRBV3-1 and TRBJ1-2 gives the whole variable domain DTAVSQTPKYLVTQMGNDKSIKCEQNLGHDTMYWYKQDSKKFLKIMFSYNNKELIINETVPNRFSPKSPDKAHLNLHINSLELGDSAVYFCASSQIDRLAYGYTFGSGTRLTVV.

In this sample, this clonotype turned up many times. The rearrangement uses TRBV4-1 and TRBJ2-1, with 15 bases matching TRBD2. This CDR3 has 20 residues. J lost 0 bases, V lost 4 bases, and 10 bases had no gene match. The germline CDR1 and CDR2 sequences are MGHRA and YSYEKL. This CDR3 reads CASSLLGLAGGRSSYNEQFF. Written as DNA, the CDR3 is TGCGCCAGCAGCCTTCTGGGACTAGCGGGGGGCCGTAGCTCCTACAATGAGCAGTTCTTC.

This clonotype was recorded at least ten times. V and J are TRBV6-5 and TRBJ2-5; D not resolved. The CDR3 is 14 amino acids. V shed 6 bases and J shed 1 base, with 12 bases lying between them. Germline V gene sequence: CDR1 MNHEY, CDR2 SVGAGI. The CDR3, as DNA: TGTGCCAGCAGACTCCGGCCCTTCCAAGAGACCCAGTACTTC. It specifies CASRLRPFQETQYF.

This clonotype was counted ten times or more. The V call is TRBV7-9, the J call TRBJ1-2; D perhaps matches TRBD1 (5 bases). Trimming removed 5 bases from V and 11 bases from J, with 15 bases in between. Looked up from germline, CDR1 is SEHNR and CDR2 is FQNEAQ (reference sequence). The CDR3 has 12 residues. CDR3 nucleotide sequence: TGTGCCAGCAGCATCCGGACAAGCGGTTACACCTTC. The encoded protein is CASSIRTSGYTF. The whole variable domain, filled in from reference TRBV7-9 and TRBJ1-2, reads DTGVSQNPRHKITKRGQNVTFRCDPISEHNRLYWYRQTLGQGPEFLTYFQNEAQLEKSRLLSDRFSAERPKGSFSTLEIQRTEQGDSAMYLCASSIRTSGYTFGSGTRLTVV.

The genes are TRBV7-2 and TRBJ2-1, with D perhaps matching TRBD1 or TRBD2 (5 bases each). Per germline, CDR1 SGHTA and CDR2 FQGNSA. Trimming shortened V by 5 bases and J by 6 bases, and 17 bases separated the two germline ends. The CDR3 contains 15 residues. The CDR3 protein is CASSLRGRVSNEQFF. The DNA for the CDR3 is TGTGCCAGCAGCCTTCGGGGCAGGGTCAGCAATGAGCAGTTCTTC.

This clonotype was seen many times. CDR3 DNA: TGTGCCAGTAGTATAGAAACCGTCGGATCCTACGAGCAGTACTTC. It specifies CASSIETVGSYEQYF. This chain uses TRBV19 with TRBJ2-7; D unresolved. The CDR3 sequence is 15 residues long. Looked up from germline, CDR1 is LNHDA and CDR2 is SQIVND (reference sequence). Trimming left V 0 bases short and J 1 base short, with 10 bases between.

In its sample, this clonotype was seen many times. The rearrangement links TRBV7-2 to TRBJ2-7; D may be TRBD1 (5 bases). The CDR3 consists of 15 residues. Trimming cost V 1 base and J 2 bases, with 12 bases left between them. Germline loops: CDR1 SGHTA, CDR2 FQGNSA. This CDR3 is CASSLEGPGPYEQYV. The CDR3 bases are TGTGCCAGCAGCTTAGAGGGGCCCGGCCCCTACGAGCAGTACGTC.